These T cell receptor beta chains were read from a single sample in a study of shared clonotypes between healthy human individuals. TCRdb keeps only in-frame clones here, not all; method: immunoSEQ multiplex PCR. The data contain about 1.1 million clones, 70% to 85% of them seen just once; the ten biggest clones take up over 0.8%. Sequenced: memory CD4+ T cells from PBMCs. The source of these receptors is a man between 18 and 29 years old in good health. Some clones in this sample may be carry-over from other donors' samples. Both conserved end residues are part of each CDR3. A D gene is named only where the DNA matches it firmly. Size values are once, few and many counts, or a class for expanded clones, and some rows have none.

v_call	d_call	j_call	clone_size	cdr3_nt	cdr3_aa
TRBV30	NA	TRBJ2-7	NA	TGTGCCTGGGGTCCTGGGGGGGCAACCTCCTACGAGCAGTACTTC	CAWGPGGATSYEQYF
TRBV28	NA	TRBJ1-3	NA	TGTGCCAGCAGTTTAAGACAGACCTACTCTGGAAACACCATATATTTT	CASSLRQTYSGNTIYF
TRBV15	NA	TRBJ2-2	NA	TGTGCCACCAGCAGAGGGGCAGGGGCGACGAACACCGGGGAGCTGTTTTTT	CATSRGAGATNTGELFF
TRBV18	TRBD1	TRBJ2-5	few	TGTGCCAGCTCACCCTTGACAGGGAATATGGAGACCCAGTACTTC	CASSPLTGNMETQYF
TRBV18	TRBD1	TRBJ2-5	NA	TGTGCCAGCTCACCAGGGACAGAAGAGACCCAGTACTTC	CASSPGTEETQYF
TRBV7-9	NA	TRBJ1-2	NA	TGTGCCAGCAGCTTAGCCTTGGGGATCAACTATGGCTACACCTTC	CASSLALGINYGYTF
TRBV4-1	NA	TRBJ1-4	NA	TGCGCCAGCAGCCAAAATACCCAACAAGGGAGCCGCGAAAAACTGTTTTTT	CASSQNTQQGSREKLFF
TRBV11-2	NA	TRBJ2-1	NA	TGTGCCAGCAGCTCTTTAGGCCCACTGTGGGGAGGGCAGTTCTTC	CASSSLGPLWGGQFF
TRBV28	TRBD1	TRBJ2-7	NA	TGTGCCAGCCGAAAACCGGGACAGGGGGCCTACGAGCAGTACTTC	CASRKPGQGAYEQYF
TRBV6-6	NA	TRBJ2-2	NA	TGTGCCAGCAGTACAGGGTACGGGGAGCTGTTTTTT	CASSTGYGELFF
TRBV2	TRBD1	TRBJ2-1	NA	TGTGCCAGCAGTGATTCGGGGACAGGGGGCTTCAACAATGAGCAGTTCTTC	CASSDSGTGGFNNEQFF
TRBV27	TRBD1	TRBJ1-1	NA	TGTGCCAGCAGTTCCCGGACAGGGAACACTGAAGCTTTCTTT	CASSSRTGNTEAFF
TRBV2	NA	TRBJ2-7	few	TGTGCCAGCAAGCAGGGAGGAAGCTCCTACGAGCAGTACTTC	CASKQGGSSYEQYF
TRBV15	TRBD2	TRBJ2-7	NA	TGTGCCACCAGCAGAGATCCGTTAGCGGGAGCCGAGCAGTACTTC	CATSRDPLAGAEQYF
TRBV5-1	TRBD1	TRBJ2-2	NA	TGCGCCAGCAGCCGCCGGGGACAGAGTGCCGGAAGCGCCGGGGAGCTGTTTTTT	CASSRRGQSAGSAGELFF
TRBV7-9	NA	TRBJ1-3	NA	TGTGCCAGCAGCCACCCAAGGGCTGGAAACACCATATATTTT	CASSHPRAGNTIYF
TRBV5-1	TRBD1	TRBJ2-1	NA	TGCGCCAGCAGCACCCTACAGGGGGAGTCCTACAATGAGCAGTTCTTC	CASSTLQGESYNEQFF
TRBV28	NA	TRBJ1-1	NA	TGTGCCAGCAGTAAAACCCTTGAAGCTTTCTTT	CASSKTLEAFF
TRBV7-6	NA	TRBJ2-1	NA	TGTGCCAGCAGCCAGGTCAGGGGATCCTACAATGAGCAGTTCTTC	CASSQVRGSYNEQFF
TRBV30	NA	TRBJ2-4	few	TGTGCCTGGAACCGCGCTGGTCTAGACATTCAGTACTTC	CAWNRAGLDIQYF
TRBV6-5	NA	TRBJ2-2	NA	TGTGCCAGCAGTTACGCCAGTGGGGGCACCGGGGAGCTGTTTTTT	CASSYASGGTGELFF
TRBV2	NA	TRBJ2-5	NA	TGTGCCAGCAGTCGACTAGTTCAAGAGACCCAGTACTTC	CASSRLVQETQYF
TRBV5-4	TRBD2	TRBJ2-6	NA	TGTGCCAGCAGTTCCCGGAGCGGGGCCGTTTCTGGGGCCAACGTCCTGACTTTC	CASSSRSGAVSGANVLTF
TRBV30	TRBD2	TRBJ2-3	NA	TGTGCCTGGAGTTTCGTAGCGGGGCAGTATTTT	CAWSFVAGQYF
TRBV5-1	TRBD2	TRBJ2-2	few	TGCGCCAGCAGGGCTAGCGGGAGTGATACCGGGGAGCTGTTTTTT	CASRASGSDTGELFF
TRBV5-4	NA	TRBJ2-7	NA	TGTGCCAGCAGCAGTACAGGGAGTGGCTCCTACGAGCAGTACTTC	CASSSTGSGSYEQYF
TRBV18	NA	TRBJ2-7	NA	TGTGCCAGCTCACCGTGGGGTAGCGGTCCCTACGAGCAGTACTTC	CASSPWGSGPYEQYF
TRBV4-2	NA	TRBJ1-4	NA	TGTGCCAGCAGCCAATTGTTGGGGTTGGTTGAAAAACTGTTTTTT	CASSQLLGLVEKLFF
TRBV2	NA	TRBJ1-2	NA	TGTGCCAGCAGTGGACAGTCTGAGTATGGCTACACCTTC	CASSGQSEYGYTF
TRBV28	NA	TRBJ1-5	NA	TGTGCCAGCAGTTTGGTTTCCAGTCAGCCCCAGCATTTT	CASSLVSSQPQHF
TRBV11-2	TRBD1	TRBJ1-2	NA	TGTGCCAGCAGCCCCCTGACAGGGGGTAACTATGGCTACACCTTC	CASSPLTGGNYGYTF
TRBV4-1	TRBD1	TRBJ2-2	NA	TGCGCCAGCAGCAGGACAGGCCTGACCACCGGGGAGCTGTTTTTT	CASSRTGLTTGELFF
TRBV6-6	NA	TRBJ1-5	NA	TGTGCCAGCAGTTACACCACCGCCAATCAGCCCCAGCATTTT	CASSYTTANQPQHF
TRBV20-1	NA	TRBJ2-7	many	TGCAGTGGGGCCGACTACGAGCAGTACTTC	CSGADYEQYF
TRBV5-1	TRBD2	TRBJ2-1	once	TGCGCCAGCAGGCTAGCGGGAGGAGGGGACAATGAGCAGTTCTTC	CASRLAGGGDNEQFF
TRBV29-1	NA	TRBJ1-1	NA	TGCAGCGTTGAAAACCTTGGGGCGCGAAACACTGAAGCTTTCTTT	CSVENLGARNTEAFF
TRBV5-1	TRBD1	TRBJ1-1	few	TGCGCCAGCAGCACGGGGACAGGCAAAACTGAAGCTTTCTTT	CASSTGTGKTEAFF
TRBV29-1	TRBD2	TRBJ2-3	NA	TGCAGCGTCGAGGTAGCGGGAGTAGGAGATACGCAGTATTTT	CSVEVAGVGDTQYF
TRBV6-1	NA	TRBJ2-2	NA	TGTGCCAGCAGTGAAGCATGGGGAAGCCCCGGGGAGCTGTTTTTT	CASSEAWGSPGELFF
TRBV7-2	NA	TRBJ1-5	NA	TGTGCCAGCAGCTCGACAGGAGGTTGGAGCAATCAGCCCCAGCATTTT	CASSSTGGWSNQPQHF
TRBV28	TRBD1	TRBJ1-2	NA	TGTGCCAGCAGTCTCAGGGCGGACAGGGCTAAAGGCTACACCTTC	CASSLRADRAKGYTF
TRBV21-1	NA	TRBJ2-5	NA	TGTGCCAGCGATTGGGGGGAGAACCAAGAGACCCAGTACTTC	CASDWGENQETQYF
TRBV7-2	TRBD1	TRBJ2-2	NA	TGTGCCAGCAGCCAGGGGGTACCGATACTAGACACCGGGGAGCTGTTTTTT	CASSQGVPILDTGELFF
TRBV7-2	NA	TRBJ1-5	NA	TGTGCCAGCAGCTTACAGGCTAATCAGCCCCAGCATTTT	CASSLQANQPQHF
TRBV28	NA	TRBJ2-6	many	TGTGCCAGCAGTTCCTCCGGACGCGGTCGTAGCGTCCTGACTTTC	CASSSSGRGRSVLTF
TRBV28	NA	TRBJ2-3	NA	TGTGCCAGCAGTTTGGCGGCGGAGGAAATAGATACGCAGTATTTT	CASSLAAEEIDTQYF
TRBV5-1	TRBD1	TRBJ1-5	NA	TGCGCCAGCAGGCCCTCGACAGGGTCGGATCAGCCCCAGCATTTT	CASRPSTGSDQPQHF
TRBV2	NA	TRBJ1-5	NA	TGTGCCAGCGGGGGGGGGAGCGGTCAGCCCCAGCATTTT	CASGGGSGQPQHF
TRBV30	TRBD1	TRBJ1-4	many	TGTGCCTGGGGGGGACAGGGCCTCAAAAAACTGTTTTTT	CAWGGQGLKKLFF